These 10 T cell receptor beta chains came from one sample sequenced in a study of regulatory T cells in long-lasting Graves disease. Both iRepertoire HTBI primers and Arm-PCR of CDR3 regions were used to build the TCR beta libraries. A single record per CDR3 protein comes from TCRdb applying MiXCR to the multiplex PCR reads. The sample contains roughly 420,000 distinct CDR3 sequences, around 13% of which appear only once. Time point noted: newly diagnosed GD, antithyroid drugs for less than 3 months. Extracted RNA from PBMCs served as the source of the TCR library. These records were also assigned to another study, of T cells in Graves' hyperthyroidism and ophthalmopathy.

Here the sequenced sample was peripheral blood mononuclear cells (PBMCs), taken at new diagnosis, from a patient treated with antithyroid drugs. These receptors came from a woman in her forties or fifties with Graves disease.

This clonotype was seen repeatedly, ten times or more. An end of the junction does not agree with germline; a read error may underlie this. V is TRBV3-1 and J is TRBJ2-7, with D unclear. The CDR3 sequence is 14 residues long. From germline, CDR1 is LGHDT and CDR2 YNNKEL (reference sequence). CDR3 protein: CASSQEVGSYEQYF. CDR3 DNA: TGCGCCAGCAGCCAAGAGGTTGGCAGCTACGAGCAGTACTTC.

This clonotype was recorded at least ten times. The genes are TRBV2 and TRBJ2-2; the D gene is possibly TRBD1 (6 bases). Germline-derived CDR1 and CDR2 are SNHLY and FYNNEI. V shed 6 bases and J shed 0 bases, with 8 bases lying between them. CDR3 length: 14 residues. CDR3 nucleotide sequence: TGTGCCAGCAGGAGACAGGCGAACACCGGGGAGCTGTTTTTT. Translation gives CASRRQANTGELFF.

This clonotype has just a few counts. The chain employs TRBV19 and TRBJ2-2, with TRBD1 matching over 7 bases. The CDR3 sequence is 15 residues long. The V gene's germline CDR1 is LNHDA and CDR2 SQIVND (reference sequence). V gave up 6 bases and J gave up 0 bases; unmatched junction bases: 4. The CDR3 protein is CASRVGQANTGELFF. The DNA of the CDR3 is TGTGCCAGTAGAGTCGGACAGGCGAACACCGGGGAGCTGTTTTTT.

This clonotype was recorded at least ten times. This rearrangement joins TRBV30 to TRBJ1-1; the D gene is possibly TRBD1 (6 bases). V dropped 2 bases and J dropped 10 bases, with 23 bases sitting between them. From germline, CDR1 is GTSNPN and CDR2 SVGIG (reference sequence). The CDR3 runs to 15 residues. This CDR3 reads CAWSTPFRGSHGAFF. The CDR3 region has the DNA TGTGCCTGGAGTACCCCCTTCAGGGGTTCGCATGGAGCTTTCTTT.

This clonotype was seen at least ten times. The chain has TRBV9 and TRBJ1-5; D is perhaps TRBD1 (6 bases). CDR3 length: 15 amino acids. V lost 0 bases and J lost 5, with 12 bases in between. The germline V gene encodes CDR1 SGDLS and CDR2 YYNGEE. DNA for the CDR3: TGTGCCAGCAGCGTAGCCGGGGACACCGATCAGCCCCAGCATTTT. It codes for CASSVAGDTDQPQHF.

This clonotype was detected ten times or more. The chain employs TRBV29-1 and TRBJ2-5; D is possibly TRBD1 (5 bases). V gave up 7 bases and J gave up 1 base, with 10 bases separating them. The CDR3 runs to 12 residues. The V gene's germline CDR1 is SQVTM and CDR2 ANQGSEA. Here the CDR3 reads CSARTPQETQYF. In DNA, the CDR3 is TGCAGCGCCCGGACACCCCAAGAGACCCAGTACTTC.

Ten or more counts support this clonotype. V and J are TRBV20-1 and TRBJ2-3; 7 bases agree with TRBD1. The CDR3 is 15 residues long. Losses at the gene ends were 1 base for V and 4 bases for J; bases not matched to a gene: 8. The V gene's germline CDR1 is DFQATT and CDR2 SNEGSKA (reference sequence). The CDR3 reads CSARVAPTGSDTQYF. Written as DNA, the CDR3 is TGCAGTGCTAGAGTTGCCCCGACAGGGTCAGATACGCAGTATTTT.

This clonotype has a handful of counts. The chain has TRBV30 and TRBJ1-2; 7 positions agree with TRBD1. CDR3 length equals 15 residues. After removal of 2 bases from V and 4 bases from J, the junction contained 10 bases not matched to a gene. Per germline, CDR1 GTSNPN and CDR2 SVGIG (reference sequence). Written as DNA, the CDR3 is TGTGCCTGGAGTCCCCCCCAGGCAGGGGGCTATGGCTACACCTTC. This gives the protein CAWSPPQAGGYGYTF.

Many counts were recorded for this clonotype. The chain has TRBV6-5 and TRBJ2-1; D is unresolved. This CDR3 contains 14 residues. Trimming stripped 0 bases from V and 5 bases from J, with 8 bases between. Germline V lookup: CDR1 MNHEY, CDR2 SVGAGI. CDR3 bases: TGTGCCAGCAGTTACTCATCGGGTCACAATGAGCAGTTCTTC. This codes for CASSYSSGHNEQFF.

This clonotype was seen a handful of times. The chain carries TRBV28 and TRBJ2-7, with TRBD2 matching 10 bases. V shed 5 bases and J 7 bases; nucleotides not matched to a gene: 11. The length of the CDR3 is 15 residues. Germline V gene data show CDR1 as MDHEN and CDR2 as SYDVKM. This CDR3 is CASSLRASGSREQYF. For the CDR3, the DNA is TGTGCCAGCAGTCTCCGGGCTAGCGGGAGTAGGGAGCAGTACTTC.